These 3 T cell receptor beta chains were all obtained from the same sample, sequenced in a study of T cell responses to AZD1222 COVID-19 vaccine. The repertoire was sequenced with immunoSEQ multiplex PCR; TCRdb's copy has only in-frame clones and lacks some. The sample includes 120,000 to 150,000 clones, about 90% of them seen just once. This specimen was peripheral blood, taken on day 0 of AZD1222 vaccination. These receptors all stem from an adult in good health.

This clone came up once. The V gene is TRBV2, the J gene TRBJ2-7; TRBD1 is a possible D gene (5 bases). CDR1 and CDR2 from the germline V gene are SNHLY and FYNNEI. The CDR3 has 15 residues. Trimming removed 7 bases at V and 2 bases at J, with 18 bases between. CDR3 in amino acids: CASTKGPADTYEQYF. The CDR3 DNA follows: TGTGCCAGCACCAAGGGGCCGGCCGACACCTACGAGCAGTACTTC.

This clone was recorded once. V and J are TRBV27 and TRBJ2-7, with TRBD1 matching 8 bases. The trim removed 6 bases at V and 3 bases at J, leaving 7 bases unmatched. This CDR3 has 14 residues. Germline-derived CDR1 and CDR2 are MNHEY and SMNVEV (reference sequence). CDR3 residues: CASRPLGQGYEQYF. The CDR3 coding sequence is TGTGCCAGCAGACCTCTCGGACAGGGCTACGAGCAGTACTTC.

J is TRBJ1-5 and V is TRBV7-9; no clear D gene. Germline V gene data show CDR1 as SEHNR and CDR2 as FQNEAQ (reference sequence). This CDR3 contains 15 residues. V lost 5 bases and J 0 bases, leaving 11 bases between the germline ends. The CDR3 sequence: CASSAGEDSNQPQHF. CDR3 DNA: TGTGCCAGCAGCGCTGGGGAGGATAGCAATCAGCCCCAGCATTTT.